The clone carrying this T cell receptor beta chain was counted many times. The antigen is not known. Time point indicated: newly diagnosed GD, antithyroid drugs for less than 3 months. Scientists built the TCR library using RNA that was extracted from PBMCs. Patients came through an endocrinology department, and that department was in Xi'an, China. This record comes from a study of regulatory T cells in long-lasting Graves disease. Overall study results and limits: Persistent Graves' disease cases displayed lower TCR diversity than newly diagnosed ones. A greater number of public clonotypes (over 2,500) was shared by persistent patients than by new patients (roughly 880).

Construction of the TCR beta libraries employed iRepertoire HTBI primers in conjunction with Arm-PCR of CDR3 regions. TCRdb analysed the multiplex PCR reads with MiXCR anew, one entry per CDR3 protein. Among 200,000 to 250,000 distinct CDR3 sequences listed, less than 20% were seen once. From germline, CDR1 is MDHEN and CDR2 SYDVKM. This CDR3 is 12 amino acids long. Trimming stripped 6 bases from V and 8 bases from J, with 10 bases between. The same sample was also used in a study of T cells in Graves' hyperthyroidism and ophthalmopathy. Per that study: During a first-round RT-PCR of the TCR CDR3, the HTBI primer set was used.

This sequence originates from a woman aged 25 to 39 with Graves disease. This chain uses TRBV28 with TRBJ2-2; D gene ambiguous. This specimen was peripheral blood mononuclear cells (PBMCs), taken at new diagnosis, from a patient treated with antithyroid drugs. This CDR3 is CASSLLWGELFF. CDR3 nucleotide sequence: TGTGCCAGCAGCCTTTTATGGGGGGAGCTGTTTTTT. The whole variable domain, filled in from reference TRBV28 and TRBJ2-2, reads DVKVTQSSRYLVKRTGEKVFLECVQDMDHENMFWYRQDPGLGLRLIYFSYDVKMKEKGDIPEGYSVSREKKERFSLILESASTNQTSMYLCASSLLWGELFFGEGSRLTVL.